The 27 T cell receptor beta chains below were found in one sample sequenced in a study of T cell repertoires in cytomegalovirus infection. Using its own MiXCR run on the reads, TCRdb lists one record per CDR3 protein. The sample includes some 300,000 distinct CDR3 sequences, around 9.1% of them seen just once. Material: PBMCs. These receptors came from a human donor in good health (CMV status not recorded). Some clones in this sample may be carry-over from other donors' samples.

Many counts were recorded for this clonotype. The CDR3 nucleotides read TGTGCCAGCATCGGACGGAACACCGGGGAGCTGTTTTTT. Protein sequence: CASIGRNTGELFF. V and J are TRBV27 and TRBJ2-2; D not resolved. Trimming stripped 7 bases from V and 1 base from J, with 7 bases between. Germline V gives CDR1 MNHEY, CDR2 SMNVEV (reference sequence). The CDR3 covers 13 residues.

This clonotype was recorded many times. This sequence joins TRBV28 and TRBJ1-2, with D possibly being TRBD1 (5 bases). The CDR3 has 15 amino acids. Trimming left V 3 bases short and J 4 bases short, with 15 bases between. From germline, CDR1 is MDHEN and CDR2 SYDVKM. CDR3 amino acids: CASSFWGKGRYGYTF. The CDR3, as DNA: TGTGCCAGCAGTTTTTGGGGGAAGGGTCGCTATGGCTACACCTTC.

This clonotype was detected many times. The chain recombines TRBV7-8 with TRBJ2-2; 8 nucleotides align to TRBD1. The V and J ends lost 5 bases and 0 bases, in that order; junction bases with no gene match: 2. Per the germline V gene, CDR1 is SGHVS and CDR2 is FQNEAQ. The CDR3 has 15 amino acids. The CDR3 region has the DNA TGTGCCAGCAGCCGGACAGGGACGAACACCGGGGAGCTGTTTTTT. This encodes CASSRTGTNTGELFF.

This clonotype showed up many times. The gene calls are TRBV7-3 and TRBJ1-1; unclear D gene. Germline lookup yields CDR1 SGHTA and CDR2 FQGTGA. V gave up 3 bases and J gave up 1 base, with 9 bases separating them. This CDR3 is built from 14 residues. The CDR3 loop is CASSLREENTEAFF. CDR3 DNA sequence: TGTGCCAGCAGCTTGAGGGAGGAGAACACTGAAGCTTTCTTT.

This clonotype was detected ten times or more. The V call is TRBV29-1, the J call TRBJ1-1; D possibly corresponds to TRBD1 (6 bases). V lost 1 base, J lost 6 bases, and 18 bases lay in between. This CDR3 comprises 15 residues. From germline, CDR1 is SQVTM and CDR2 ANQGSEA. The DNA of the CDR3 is TGCAGCGTTGAAGGGTGGGGGCGGGTATACGCTGAAGCTTTCTTT. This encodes CSVEGWGRVYAEAFF. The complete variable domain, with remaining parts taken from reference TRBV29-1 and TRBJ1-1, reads SAVISQKPSRDICQRGTSLTIQCQVDSQVTMMFWYRQQPGQSLTLIATANQGSEATYESGFVIDKFPISRPNLTFSTLTVSNMSPEDSSIYLCSVEGWGRVYAEAFFGQGTRLTVV.

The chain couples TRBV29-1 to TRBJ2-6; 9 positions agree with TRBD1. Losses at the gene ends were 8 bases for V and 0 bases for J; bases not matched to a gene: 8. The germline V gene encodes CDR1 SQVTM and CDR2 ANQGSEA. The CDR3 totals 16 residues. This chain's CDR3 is CSTQTGGLSGANVLTF. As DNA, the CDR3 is TGCAGCACCCAGACAGGGGGACTCTCTGGGGCCAACGTCCTGACTTTC. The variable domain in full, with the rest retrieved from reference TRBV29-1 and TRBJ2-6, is SAVISQKPSRDICQRGTSLTIQCQVDSQVTMMFWYRQQPGQSLTLIATANQGSEATYESGFVIDKFPISRPNLTFSTLTVSNMSPEDSSIYLCSTQTGGLSGANVLTFGAGSRLTVL.

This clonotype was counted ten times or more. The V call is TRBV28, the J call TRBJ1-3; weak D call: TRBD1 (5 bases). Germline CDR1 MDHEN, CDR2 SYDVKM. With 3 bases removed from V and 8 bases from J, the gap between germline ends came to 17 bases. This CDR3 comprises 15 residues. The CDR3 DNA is TGTGCCAGCAGTTTTTGGGGACGTCGGGGGGACACCATATATTTT. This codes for CASSFWGRRGDTIYF.

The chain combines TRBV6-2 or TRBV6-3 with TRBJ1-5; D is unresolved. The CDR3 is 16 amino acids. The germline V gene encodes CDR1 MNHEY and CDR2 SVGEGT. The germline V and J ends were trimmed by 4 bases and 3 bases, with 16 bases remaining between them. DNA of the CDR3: TGTGCCAGCAGTTCCTCCGGCAGCTTGGTCAATCAGCCCCAGCATTTT. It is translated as CASSSSGSLVNQPQHF.

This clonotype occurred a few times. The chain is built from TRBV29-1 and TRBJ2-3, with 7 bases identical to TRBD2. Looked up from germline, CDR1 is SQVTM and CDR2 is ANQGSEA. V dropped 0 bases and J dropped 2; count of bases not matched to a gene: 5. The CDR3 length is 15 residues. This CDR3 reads CSVEDRDYPTDTQYF. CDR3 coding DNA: TGCAGCGTTGAAGATCGGGACTACCCCACAGATACGCAGTATTTT.

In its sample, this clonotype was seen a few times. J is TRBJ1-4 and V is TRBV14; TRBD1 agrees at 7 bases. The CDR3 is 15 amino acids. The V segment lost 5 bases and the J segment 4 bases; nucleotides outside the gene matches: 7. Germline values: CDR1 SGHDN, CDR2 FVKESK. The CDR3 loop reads CASSAHRGGNEKLFF. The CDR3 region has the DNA TGTGCCAGCAGCGCTCACAGGGGTGGTAATGAAAAACTGTTTTTT.

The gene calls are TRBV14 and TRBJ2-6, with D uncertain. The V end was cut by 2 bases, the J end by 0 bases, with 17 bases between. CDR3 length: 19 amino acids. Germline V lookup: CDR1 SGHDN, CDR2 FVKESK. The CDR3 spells CASSQFDLRYSSGANVLTF. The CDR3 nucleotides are TGTGCCAGCAGCCAATTTGATTTGAGATACTCCTCTGGGGCCAACGTCCTGACTTTC.

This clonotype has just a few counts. This CDR3 is CSAKEGNQPQHF. Here the CDR3 DNA reads TGCAGTGCTAAAGAAGGGAATCAGCCCCAGCATTTT. V gene TRBV20-1 combines with J gene TRBJ1-5; D gene uncertain. The CDR3 spans 12 residues. CDR1 and CDR2 (germline): DFQATT, SNEGSKA (reference sequence). With 4 bases removed from V and 4 bases from J, the gap between germline ends came to 8 bases.

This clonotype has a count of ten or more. The CDR3 sequence: CSAPEGGRIGNTIYF. CDR3 in DNA: TGCAGTGCACCCGAGGGGGGAAGAATTGGAAACACCATATATTTT. This chain connects TRBV20-1 to TRBJ1-3; maybe TRBD1 (6 bases). The V gene's germline CDR1 is DFQATT and CDR2 SNEGSKA (reference sequence). V shed 6 bases and J shed 3 bases, with 18 bases lying between them. The length of the CDR3 is 15 residues.

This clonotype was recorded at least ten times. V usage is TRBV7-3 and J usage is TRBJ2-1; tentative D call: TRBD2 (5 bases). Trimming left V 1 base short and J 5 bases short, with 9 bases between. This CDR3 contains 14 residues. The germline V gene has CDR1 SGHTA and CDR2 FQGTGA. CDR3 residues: CASSLMARDNEQFF. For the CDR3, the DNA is TGTGCCAGCAGCTTAATGGCGAGGGACAATGAGCAGTTCTTC.

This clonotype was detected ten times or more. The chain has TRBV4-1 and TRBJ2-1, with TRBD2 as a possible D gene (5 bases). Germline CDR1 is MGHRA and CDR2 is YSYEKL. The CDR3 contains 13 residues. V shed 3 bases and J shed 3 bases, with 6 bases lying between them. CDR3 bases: TGCGCCAGCAGCCACCGGGGCTACAATGAGCAGTTCTTC. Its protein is CASSHRGYNEQFF.

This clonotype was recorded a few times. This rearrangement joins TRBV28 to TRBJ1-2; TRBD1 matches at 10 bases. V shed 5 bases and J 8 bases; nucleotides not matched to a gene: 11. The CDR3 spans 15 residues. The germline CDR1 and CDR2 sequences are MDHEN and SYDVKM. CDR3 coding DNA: TGTGCCAGCAGTCCACCGCCGGGACAGGGGCACGGCTACACCTTC. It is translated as CASSPPPGQGHGYTF.

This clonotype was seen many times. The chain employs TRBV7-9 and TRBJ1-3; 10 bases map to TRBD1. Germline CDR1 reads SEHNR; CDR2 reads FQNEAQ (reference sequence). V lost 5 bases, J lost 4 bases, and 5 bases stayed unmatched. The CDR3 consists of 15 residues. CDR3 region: CASSTTDRGGNTIYF. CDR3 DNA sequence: TGTGCCAGCAGCACCACGGACAGGGGGGGAAACACCATATATTTT.

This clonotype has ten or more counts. CDR3 protein: CASSMGVAPEKLFF. DNA for the CDR3: TGTGCCAGTAGTATGGGGGTCGCTCCCGAAAAACTGTTTTTT. The V gene is TRBV19, the J gene TRBJ1-4, with a possible D match to TRBD1 (5 bases). Germline CDR1 is LNHDA and CDR2 is SQIVND (reference sequence). The germline V and J ends were trimmed by 3 bases and 8 bases, with 13 bases remaining between them. The CDR3 contains 14 residues.

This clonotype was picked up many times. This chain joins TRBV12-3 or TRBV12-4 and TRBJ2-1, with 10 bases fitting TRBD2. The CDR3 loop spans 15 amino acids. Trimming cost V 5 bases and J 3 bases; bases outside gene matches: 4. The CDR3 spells CASSQRGGGYNEQFF. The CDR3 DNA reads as TGTGCCAGCAGTCAGCGGGGGGGGGGCTACAATGAGCAGTTCTTC.

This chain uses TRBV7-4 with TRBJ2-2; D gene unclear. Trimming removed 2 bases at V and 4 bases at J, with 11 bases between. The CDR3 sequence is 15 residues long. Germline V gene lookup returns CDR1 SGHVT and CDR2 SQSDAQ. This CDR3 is CASSLNQRTTGELFF. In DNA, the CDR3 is TGTGCCAGCAGCTTAAATCAAAGGACCACCGGGGAGCTGTTTTTT.

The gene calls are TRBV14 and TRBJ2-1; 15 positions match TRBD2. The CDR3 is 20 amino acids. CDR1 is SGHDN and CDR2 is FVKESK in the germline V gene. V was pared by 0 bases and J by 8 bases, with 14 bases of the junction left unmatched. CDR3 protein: CASSQDRIPRTSGGAYEQFF. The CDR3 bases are TGTGCCAGCAGCCAAGATCGGATCCCCCGGACTAGCGGGGGGGCCTATGAGCAGTTCTTC.

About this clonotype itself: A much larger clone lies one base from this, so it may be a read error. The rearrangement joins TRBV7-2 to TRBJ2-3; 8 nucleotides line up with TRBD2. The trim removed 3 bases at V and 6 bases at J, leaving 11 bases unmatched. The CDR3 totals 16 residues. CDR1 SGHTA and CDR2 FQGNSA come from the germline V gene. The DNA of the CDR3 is TGTGCCAGCAGCTTCGTAGCGGGGTCCCCGTCGGATACGCAGTATTTT. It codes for CASSFVAGSPSDTQYF.

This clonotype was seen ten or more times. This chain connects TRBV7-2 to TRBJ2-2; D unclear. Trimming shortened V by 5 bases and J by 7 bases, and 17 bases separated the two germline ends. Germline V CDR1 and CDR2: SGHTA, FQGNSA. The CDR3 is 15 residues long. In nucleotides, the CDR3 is TGTGCCAGCAGCACACGCTCTAACAGAGGCGGGGAGCTGTTTTTT. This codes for CASSTRSNRGGELFF.

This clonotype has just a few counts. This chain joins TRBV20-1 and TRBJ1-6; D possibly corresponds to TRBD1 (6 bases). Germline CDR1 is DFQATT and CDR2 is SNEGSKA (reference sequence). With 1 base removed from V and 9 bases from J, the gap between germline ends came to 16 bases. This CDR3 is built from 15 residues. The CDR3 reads CSARGAAGESSPLHF. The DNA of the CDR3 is TGCAGTGCTAGAGGAGCGGCAGGGGAAAGTTCACCCCTCCACTTT.

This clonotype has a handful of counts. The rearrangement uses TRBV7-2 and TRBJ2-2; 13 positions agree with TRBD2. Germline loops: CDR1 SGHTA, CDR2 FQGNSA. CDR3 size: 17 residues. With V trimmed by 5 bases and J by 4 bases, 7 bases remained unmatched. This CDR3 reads CASSPGTSGAFTGELFF. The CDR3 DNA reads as TGTGCCAGCAGCCCCGGGACTAGCGGGGCCTTCACCGGGGAGCTGTTTTTT.

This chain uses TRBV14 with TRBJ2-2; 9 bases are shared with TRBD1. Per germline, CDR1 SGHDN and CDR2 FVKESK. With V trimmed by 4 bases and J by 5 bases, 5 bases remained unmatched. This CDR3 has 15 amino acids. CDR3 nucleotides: TGTGCCAGCAGCCTCCGGGACAGGGTTACCGGGGAGCTGTTTTTT. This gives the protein CASSLRDRVTGELFF.

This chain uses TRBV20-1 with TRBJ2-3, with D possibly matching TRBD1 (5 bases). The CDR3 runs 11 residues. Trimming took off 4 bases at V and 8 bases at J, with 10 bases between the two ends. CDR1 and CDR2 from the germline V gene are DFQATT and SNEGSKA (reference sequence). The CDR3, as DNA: TGCAGTGCTATACAACAGGTTACGCAGTATTTT. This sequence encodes CSAIQQVTQYF.